The rows below give T cell receptor beta chains drawn from one sample of a study of blood T cells in healthy people across ages. TCRdb re-analysed the 5' RACE reads in MiXCR, keeping a single row per CDR3 protein. The sample has approximately 600,000 distinct CDR3 sequences, under 65% seen once; the top ten hold 30% to 40%. Sequencing input: blood. All receptors derive from a man in his 60s in good health. CDR3s include the opening cysteine and the closing phenylalanine or tryptophan. A D gene is named only where the DNA matches it firmly. A clone size is listed for some rows: how often the clone was seen (once, few, many), or a class if it is expanded.

j_call v_call clone_size d_call cdr3_aa cdr3_nt
TRBJ2-3 TRBV4-1 . . CASSRGDINTDTQYF TGCGCCAGCAGCCGTGGGGACATCAACACAGATACGCAGTATTTT
TRBJ2-3 TRBV18 . TRBD1 CASSPPTGGMGDTQYF TGTGCCAGCTCACCCCCAACAGGGGGTATGGGAGATACGCAGTATTTT
TRBJ2-1 TRBV6-5 . TRBD2 CASRTGEGGRNEQFF TGTGCCAGCAGAACCGGTGAGGGCGGGAGAAATGAGCAGTTCTTC
TRBJ2-7 TRBV7-9 . TRBD2 CASSPVYSGGSTYEQYF TGTGCCAGCAGCCCGGTGTATAGCGGGGGGTCCACCTACGAGCAGTACTTC
TRBJ1-1 TRBV28 few . CASSQGHVNTEAFF TGTGCCAGCAGTCAGGGACACGTGAACACTGAAGCTTTCTTT
TRBJ2-7 TRBV27 many . CASSLTKLSYEQYF TGTGCCAGCAGTTTAACGAAGCTCTCCTACGAGCAGTACTTC
TRBJ2-5 TRBV7-2 . TRBD2 CASTRAGRGETQYF TGTGCCAGCACCCGAGCGGGGCGGGGAGAGACCCAGTACTTC
TRBJ2-1 TRBV12-3/TRBV12-4 . TRBD1 CASSLGGQGVNEQFF TGTGCCAGCAGTTTAGGGGGACAGGGGGTCAATGAGCAGTTCTTC
TRBJ2-7 TRBV20-1 . . CSARVASRYEQYF TGCAGTGCTAGAGTGGCTAGTCGGTACGAGCAGTACTTC
TRBJ2-3 TRBV25-1 . . CASSPFRGATDTQYF TGTGCCAGCAGTCCTTTTCGCGGAGCCACAGATACGCAGTATTTT
TRBJ2-1 TRBV7-2 . . CASSREGALVTQFF TGTGCCAGCAGCCGCGAGGGAGCCCTGGTTACCCAGTTCTTC
TRBJ2-5 TRBV10-3 . TRBD1 CAISERGQRETQYF TGTGCCATCAGTGAGAGGGGGCAGAGAGAGACCCAGTACTTC
TRBJ2-7 TRBV29-1 . . CSVATPGGSGHEQYF TGCAGCGTAGCGACCCCGGGGGGCTCGGGCCACGAGCAGTACTTC
TRBJ2-2 TRBV29-1 . . CSALKSYTGELFF TGCAGCGCCTTAAAATCGTACACCGGGGAGCTGTTTTTT
TRBJ2-1 TRBV6-6 . TRBD2 CASKETGTSGGQQFF TGTGCCAGCAAAGAGACCGGGACTAGCGGGGGGCAGCAGTTCTTC
TRBJ1-2 TRBV28 . TRBD1 CASRIRGQGASGYTF TGTGCCAGCAGAATCCGCGGACAGGGAGCTTCTGGCTACACCTTC
TRBJ2-1 TRBV28 . . CASSTLGTDEQFF TGTGCCAGCAGTACCCTAGGGACGGATGAGCAGTTCTTC
TRBJ2-1 TRBV10-3 once . CAISDVGSSYNEQFF TGTGCCATCAGTGACGTGGGGAGCTCCTACAATGAGCAGTTCTTC
TRBJ2-1 TRBV7-2 . . CASSLGPARYNEQFF TGTGCCAGCAGCTTAGGGCCAGCCCGCTACAATGAGCAGTTCTTC
TRBJ1-3 TRBV7-2 . . CASSFGPDGGNTIYF TGTGCCAGCAGCTTCGGACCCGACGGTGGAAACACCATATATTTT